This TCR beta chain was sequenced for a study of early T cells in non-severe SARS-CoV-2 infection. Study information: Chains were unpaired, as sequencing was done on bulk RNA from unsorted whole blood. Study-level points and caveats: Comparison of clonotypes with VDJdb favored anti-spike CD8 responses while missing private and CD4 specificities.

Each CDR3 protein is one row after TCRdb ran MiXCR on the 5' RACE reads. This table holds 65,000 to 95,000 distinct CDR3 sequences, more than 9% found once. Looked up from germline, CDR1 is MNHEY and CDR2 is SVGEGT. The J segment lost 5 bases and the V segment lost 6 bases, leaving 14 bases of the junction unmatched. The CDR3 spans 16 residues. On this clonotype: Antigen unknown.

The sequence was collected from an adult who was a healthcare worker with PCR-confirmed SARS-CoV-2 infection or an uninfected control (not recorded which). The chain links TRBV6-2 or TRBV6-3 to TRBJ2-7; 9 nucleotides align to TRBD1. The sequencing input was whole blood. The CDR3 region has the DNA TGTGCCAGCAGCAATACGCCGGGACAGGGTTTGGACGAGCAGTACTTC. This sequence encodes CASSNTPGQGLDEQYF.